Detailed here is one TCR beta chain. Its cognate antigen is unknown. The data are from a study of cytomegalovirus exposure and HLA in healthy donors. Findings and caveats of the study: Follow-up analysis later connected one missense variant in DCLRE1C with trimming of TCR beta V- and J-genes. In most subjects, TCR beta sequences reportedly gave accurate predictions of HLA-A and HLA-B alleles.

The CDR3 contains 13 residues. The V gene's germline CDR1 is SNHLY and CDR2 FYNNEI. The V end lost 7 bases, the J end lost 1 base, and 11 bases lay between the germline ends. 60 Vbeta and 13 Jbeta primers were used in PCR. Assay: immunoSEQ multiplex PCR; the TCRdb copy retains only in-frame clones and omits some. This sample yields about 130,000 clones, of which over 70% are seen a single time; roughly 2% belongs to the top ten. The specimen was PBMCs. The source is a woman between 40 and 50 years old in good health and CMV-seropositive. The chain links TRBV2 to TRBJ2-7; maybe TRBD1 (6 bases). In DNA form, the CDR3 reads TGTGCCAGCAAGCTGGACAGTTCCTACGAGCAGTACTTC. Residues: CASKLDSSYEQYF.